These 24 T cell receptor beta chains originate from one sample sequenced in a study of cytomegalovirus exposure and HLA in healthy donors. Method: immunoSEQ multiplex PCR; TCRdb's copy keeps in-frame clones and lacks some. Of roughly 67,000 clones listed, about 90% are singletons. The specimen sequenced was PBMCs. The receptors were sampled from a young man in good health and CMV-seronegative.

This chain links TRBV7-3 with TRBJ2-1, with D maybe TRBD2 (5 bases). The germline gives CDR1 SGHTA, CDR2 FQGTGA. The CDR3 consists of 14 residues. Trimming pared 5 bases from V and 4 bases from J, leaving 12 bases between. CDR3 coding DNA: TGTGCCAGCAGCATCGGACTGACATACAATGAGCAGTTCTTC. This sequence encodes CASSIGLTYNEQFF.

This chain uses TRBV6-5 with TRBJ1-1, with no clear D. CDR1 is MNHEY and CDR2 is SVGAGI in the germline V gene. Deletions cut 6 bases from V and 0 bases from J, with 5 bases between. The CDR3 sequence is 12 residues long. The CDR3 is CASRAMNTEAFF. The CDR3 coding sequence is TGTGCCAGCAGAGCCATGAACACTGAAGCTTTCTTT.

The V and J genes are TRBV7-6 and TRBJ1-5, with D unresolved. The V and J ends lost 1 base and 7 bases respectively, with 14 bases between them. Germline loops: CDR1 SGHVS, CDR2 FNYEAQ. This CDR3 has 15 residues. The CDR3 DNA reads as TGTGCCAGCAGCTTAGTACCAGGCCTCGGCCAGCCCCAGCATTTT. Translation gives CASSLVPGLGQPQHF.

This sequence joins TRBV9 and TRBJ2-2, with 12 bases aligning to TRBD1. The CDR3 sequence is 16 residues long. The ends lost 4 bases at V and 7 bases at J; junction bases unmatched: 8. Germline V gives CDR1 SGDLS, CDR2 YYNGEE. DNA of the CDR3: TGTGCCAGCAGCTCACCGGGACAGGGGGCTGTCGGGGAGCTGTTTTTT. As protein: CASSSPGQGAVGELFF.

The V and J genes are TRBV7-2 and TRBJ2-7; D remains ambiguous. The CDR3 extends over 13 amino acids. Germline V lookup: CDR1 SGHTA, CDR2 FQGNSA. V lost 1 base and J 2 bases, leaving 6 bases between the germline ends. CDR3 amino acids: CASSLDSAYEQYF. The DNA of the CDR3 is TGTGCCAGCAGCTTAGACTCGGCCTACGAGCAGTACTTC.

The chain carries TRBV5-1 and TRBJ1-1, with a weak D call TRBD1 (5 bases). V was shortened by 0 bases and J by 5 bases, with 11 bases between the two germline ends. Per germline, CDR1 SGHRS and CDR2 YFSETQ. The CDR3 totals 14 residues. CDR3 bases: TGCGCCAGCAGCTTGGATCAGGGATCGACTGAAGCTTTCTTT. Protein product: CASSLDQGSTEAFF.

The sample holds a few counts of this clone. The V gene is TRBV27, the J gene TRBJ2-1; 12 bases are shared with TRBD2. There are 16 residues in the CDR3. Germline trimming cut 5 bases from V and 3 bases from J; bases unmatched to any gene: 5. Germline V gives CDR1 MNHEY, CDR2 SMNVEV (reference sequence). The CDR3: CASSGSSGRGYNEQFF. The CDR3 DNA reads TGTGCCAGCAGTGGATCTAGCGGGAGGGGCTACAATGAGCAGTTCTTC.

The CDR3 DNA reads as TGTGCCAGCAGCTTCGGGACTAGTGCTCCCAATGAGCAGTTCTTC. Translated: CASSFGTSAPNEQFF. The chain is built from TRBV7-9 and TRBJ2-1; 8 bases agree with TRBD2. The CDR3 has 15 amino acids. Germline CDR1 and CDR2: SEHNR and FQNEAQ (reference sequence). Trimming removed 3 bases from V and 6 bases from J; junction bases left unmatched: 7.

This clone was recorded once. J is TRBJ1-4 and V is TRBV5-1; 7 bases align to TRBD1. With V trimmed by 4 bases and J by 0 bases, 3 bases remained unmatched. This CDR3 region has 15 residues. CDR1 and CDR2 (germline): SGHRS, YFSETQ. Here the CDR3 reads CASSPTGTTNEKLFF. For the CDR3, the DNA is TGCGCCAGCAGCCCGACAGGGACAACTAATGAAAAACTGTTTTTT.

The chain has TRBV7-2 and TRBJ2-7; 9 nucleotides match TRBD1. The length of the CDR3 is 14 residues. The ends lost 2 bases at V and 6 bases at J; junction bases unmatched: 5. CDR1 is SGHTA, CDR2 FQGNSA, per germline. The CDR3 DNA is TGTGCCAGCAGCTTATTCGGGACAGGGACCGAGCAGTACTTC. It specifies CASSLFGTGTEQYF.

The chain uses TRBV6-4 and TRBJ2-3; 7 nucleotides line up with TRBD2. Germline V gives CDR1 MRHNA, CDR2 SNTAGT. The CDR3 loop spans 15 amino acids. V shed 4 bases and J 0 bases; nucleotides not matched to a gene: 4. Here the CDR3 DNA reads TGTGCCAGCAGTGTGTCAGCGGGAAGCACAGATACGCAGTATTTT. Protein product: CASSVSAGSTDTQYF.

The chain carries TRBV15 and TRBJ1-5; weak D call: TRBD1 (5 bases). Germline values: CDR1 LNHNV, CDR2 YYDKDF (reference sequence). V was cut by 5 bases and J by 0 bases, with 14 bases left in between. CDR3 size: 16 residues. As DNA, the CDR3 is TGTGCCACCAGCCCGTCCCGACAGTATAGCAATCAGCCCCAGCATTTT. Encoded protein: CATSPSRQYSNQPQHF. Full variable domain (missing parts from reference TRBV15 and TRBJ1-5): DAMVIQNPRYQVTQFGKPVTLSCSQTLNHNVMYWYQQKSSQAPKLLFHYYDKDFNNEADTPDNFQSRRPNTSFCFLDIRSPGLGDTAMYLCATSPSRQYSNQPQHFGDGTRLSIL.

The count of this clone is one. In DNA, the CDR3 is TGTGCCAGTAGTACAGACAGGGGCTACCACAATGAGCAGTTCTTC. Its protein product is CASSTDRGYHNEQFF. V gene TRBV19 combines with J gene TRBJ2-1; 8 positions match TRBD1. Germline V lookup: CDR1 LNHDA, CDR2 SQIVND (reference sequence). The CDR3 totals 15 residues. Trimming removed 4 bases from V and 5 bases from J; junction bases left unmatched: 7.

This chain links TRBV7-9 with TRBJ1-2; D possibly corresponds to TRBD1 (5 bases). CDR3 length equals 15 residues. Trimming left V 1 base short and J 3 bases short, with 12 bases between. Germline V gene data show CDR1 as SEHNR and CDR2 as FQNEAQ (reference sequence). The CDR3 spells CASSLDGGGYYGYTF. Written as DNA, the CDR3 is TGTGCCAGCAGCTTAGATGGGGGGGGGTACTATGGCTACACCTTC.

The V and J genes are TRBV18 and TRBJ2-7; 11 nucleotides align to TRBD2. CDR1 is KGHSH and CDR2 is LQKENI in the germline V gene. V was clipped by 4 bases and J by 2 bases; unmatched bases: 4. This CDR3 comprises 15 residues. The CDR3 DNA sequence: TGTGCCAGCTCACGTACTAGCGGGGGCCCCTACGAGCAGTACTTC. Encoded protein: CASSRTSGGPYEQYF.

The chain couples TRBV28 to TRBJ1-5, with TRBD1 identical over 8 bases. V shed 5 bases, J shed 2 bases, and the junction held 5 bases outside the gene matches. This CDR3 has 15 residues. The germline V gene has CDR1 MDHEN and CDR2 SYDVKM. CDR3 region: CASSPGQGGNQPQHF. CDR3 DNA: TGTGCCAGCAGTCCCGGACAGGGCGGCAATCAGCCCCAGCATTTT.

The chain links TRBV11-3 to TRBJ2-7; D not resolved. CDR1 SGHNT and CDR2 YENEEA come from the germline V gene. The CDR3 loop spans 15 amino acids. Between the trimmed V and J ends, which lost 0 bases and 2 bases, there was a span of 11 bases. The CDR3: CASSLEAGATYEQYF. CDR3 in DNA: TGTGCCAGCAGCTTAGAGGCAGGCGCTACCTACGAGCAGTACTTC.

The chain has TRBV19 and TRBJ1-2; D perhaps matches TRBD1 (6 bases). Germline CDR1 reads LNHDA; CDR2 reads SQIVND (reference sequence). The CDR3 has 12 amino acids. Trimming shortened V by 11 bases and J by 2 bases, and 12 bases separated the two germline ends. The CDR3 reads CAGRQANYGYTF. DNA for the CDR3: TGTGCCGGCCGACAGGCAAACTATGGCTACACCTTC.

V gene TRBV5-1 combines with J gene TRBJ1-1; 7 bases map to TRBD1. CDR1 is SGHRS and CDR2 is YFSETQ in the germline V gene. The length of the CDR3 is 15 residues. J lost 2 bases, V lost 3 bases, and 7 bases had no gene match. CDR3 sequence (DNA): TGCGCCAGCAGCTACCGACAGGGAGTTAACACTGAAGCTTTCTTT. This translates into CASSYRQGVNTEAFF.

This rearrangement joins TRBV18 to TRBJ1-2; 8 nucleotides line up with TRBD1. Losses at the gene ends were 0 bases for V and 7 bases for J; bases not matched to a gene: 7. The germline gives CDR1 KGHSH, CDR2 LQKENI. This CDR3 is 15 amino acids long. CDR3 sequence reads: CASSPPDRALSGYTF. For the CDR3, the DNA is TGTGCCAGCTCACCACCGGACAGGGCGTTGAGTGGCTACACCTTC.

The CDR3 DNA follows: TGTGCCAGCAGCTTAGCGGGCGGGACAGGGTCTAGGTGGAGTGAAAAACTGTTTTTT. It yields the protein CASSLAGGTGSRWSEKLFF. The J gene is TRBJ1-4, the V gene TRBV7-2; 9 bases are shared with TRBD1. The CDR3 covers 19 residues. In germline, CDR1 is SGHTA, CDR2 FQGNSA. Losses at the gene ends were 0 bases for V and 7 bases for J; bases not matched to a gene: 15.

CDR3 loop: CASSLRSSSYEQYF. CDR3 DNA sequence: TGTGCCAGCAGTTTGAGATCGAGCTCCTACGAGCAGTACTTC. The chain uses TRBV27 and TRBJ2-7; D gene ambiguous. From germline, CDR1 is MNHEY and CDR2 SMNVEV (reference sequence). Trimming removed 3 bases from V and 0 bases from J, with 9 bases in between. The CDR3 sequence is 14 residues long.

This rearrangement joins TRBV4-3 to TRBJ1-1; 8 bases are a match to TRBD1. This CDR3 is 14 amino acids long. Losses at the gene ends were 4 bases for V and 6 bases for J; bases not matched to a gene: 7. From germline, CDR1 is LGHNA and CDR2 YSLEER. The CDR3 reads CASSLGQGRPEAFF. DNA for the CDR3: TGCGCCAGCAGCCTCGGACAGGGTAGGCCTGAAGCTTTCTTT.

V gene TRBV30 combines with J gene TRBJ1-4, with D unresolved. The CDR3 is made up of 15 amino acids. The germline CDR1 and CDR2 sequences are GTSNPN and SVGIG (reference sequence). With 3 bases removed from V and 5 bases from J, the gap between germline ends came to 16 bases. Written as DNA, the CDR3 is TGTGCCTGGAGCCCCAGGTCCGGGAGGAATGAAAAACTGTTTTTT. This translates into CAWSPRSGRNEKLFF.